These 22 T cell receptor beta chains share one sample of origin, sequenced in a study of T cells in Graves' hyperthyroidism and ophthalmopathy. RNA transcripts provided the source from which TCR beta CDR3 regions were amplified. HTBI primers were employed in a first-round RT-PCR of the TCR CDR3. MiXCR was run by TCRdb on the multiplex PCR reads, yielding one entry per CDR3 protein. The sample shows 490,000 or so distinct CDR3 sequences, 20% to 25% of them seen only once. The source material was blood. These receptors were taken from a woman aged 70-85 years with Graves' ophthalmopathy.

This clonotype was recorded only once. The chain is built from TRBV28 and TRBJ2-7; D is possibly TRBD1 (5 bases). Between the trimmed V and J ends, which lost 10 bases and 3 bases, there was a span of 16 bases. This CDR3 is 13 amino acids long. Looked up from germline, CDR1 is MDHEN and CDR2 is SYDVKM. Here the CDR3 reads CATVSAGRYEQYF. CDR3 DNA: TGTGCCACCGTCTCGGCAGGGCGCTACGAGCAGTACTTC.

V gene TRBV7-3 combines with J gene TRBJ2-1; D unresolved. The CDR3 consists of 15 residues. V lost 5 bases and J 2 bases, leaving 13 bases between the germline ends. CDR1 is SGHTA and CDR2 is FQGTGA in the germline V gene. The CDR3 is CASSPFQFPYNEQFF. The CDR3 DNA reads TGTGCCAGCAGCCCCTTCCAGTTCCCCTACAATGAGCAGTTCTTC.

Only a few counts were recorded for this clonotype. The chain carries TRBV7-9 and TRBJ1-1, with 9 bases that match TRBD1. Germline CDR1 and CDR2: SEHNR and FQNEAQ (reference sequence). The junction had 10 bases not matched to a gene; V was cut back by 3 bases and J by 2 bases. The CDR3 runs to 17 residues. CDR3 DNA sequence: TGTGCCAGCAGCTTCTCACCGGGACAGGGCTTCAACACTGAAGCTTTCTTT. Translating gives CASSFSPGQGFNTEAFF.

The sample holds a few counts of this clonotype. The chain couples TRBV27 to TRBJ2-3; 15 positions match TRBD2. The V gene's germline CDR1 is MNHEY and CDR2 SMNVEV (reference sequence). CDR3 size: 15 residues. The junction had 6 bases not matched to a gene; V was cut back by 7 bases and J by 7 bases. The CDR3 protein is CASTGLAGGPNTQYF. As DNA, the CDR3 is TGTGCCAGCACCGGACTAGCGGGAGGGCCGAATACGCAGTATTTT.

The chain joins TRBV6-2 or TRBV6-3 to TRBJ2-1, with 7 bases aligning to TRBD2. CDR3 length: 12 amino acids. CDR1 is MNHEY, CDR2 SVGEGT, per germline. With 6 bases clipped from V and 8 bases from J, the junction kept 4 bases outside the gene matches. CDR3 DNA: TGTGCCAGCAGGCAGACTAGCTATGAGCAGTTCTTC. Protein sequence: CASRQTSYEQFF.

This clonotype was detected a few times. V usage is TRBV19 and J usage is TRBJ1-1, with 8 bases matching TRBD1. Germline loops: CDR1 LNHDA, CDR2 SQIVND (reference sequence). The junction had 9 bases not matched to a gene; V was cut back by 7 bases and J by 2 bases. There are 15 residues in the CDR3. The CDR3 loop reads CASNAGGQPNTEAFF. Here the CDR3 DNA reads TGTGCCAGTAACGCAGGGGGCCAGCCCAACACTGAAGCTTTCTTT.

The chain has TRBV19 and TRBJ1-2; a possible D gene is TRBD1 (6 bases). CDR3 length equals 13 residues. V lost 7 bases to trimming and J lost 4 bases, with 13 bases between them. Germline V gene sequence: CDR1 LNHDA, CDR2 SQIVND (reference sequence). In DNA, the CDR3 is TGTGCCAGTACCCCGGGACACCGCTATGGCTACACCTTC. Its translation: CASTPGHRYGYTF.

V gene TRBV30 combines with J gene TRBJ1-2, with D possibly TRBD1 on 6 matching bases. This CDR3 is built from 13 residues. Germline lookup yields CDR1 GTSNPN and CDR2 SVGIG (reference sequence). With 5 bases removed from V and 7 bases from J, the gap between germline ends came to 17 bases. The CDR3 DNA reads as TGTGCCTGGGCAGGGGTCTCCATAGGTGGCTACACCTTC. This gives the protein CAWAGVSIGGYTF.

The chain recombines TRBV18 with TRBJ1-1; the D is unclear. Deletions cut 2 bases from V and 1 base from J, with 8 bases between. Looked up from germline, CDR1 is KGHSH and CDR2 is LQKENI. This CDR3 contains 14 residues. Here the CDR3 reads CASSPGQQNTEAFF. The CDR3 DNA follows: TGTGCCAGCTCACCAGGTCAGCAGAACACTGAAGCTTTCTTT.

V is TRBV6-1 and J is TRBJ2-7; weak D call: TRBD2 (6 bases). The CDR3 runs to 17 residues. From germline, CDR1 is MNHNS and CDR2 SASEGT. V gave up 7 bases and J gave up 0 bases, with 22 bases separating them. CDR3 in DNA: TGTGCCAGCATCCACACCCGTGGGCGGGGAGTCTCCTACGAGCAGTACTTC. Translated, it gives CASIHTRGRGVSYEQYF.

This clonotype has just a few counts. V is TRBV4-2 and J is TRBJ1-1; 11 bases are a match to TRBD1. Germline CDR1 and CDR2: LGHNA and YNFKEQ. The CDR3 has 14 amino acids. The V and J ends lost 0 bases and 10 bases, in that order; junction bases with no gene match: 4. CDR3 nucleotide sequence: TGTGCCAGCAGCCAAGACCCGGGACAGGGGGTAGCTTTCTTT. Translating gives CASSQDPGQGVAFF.

The chain carries TRBV5-1 and TRBJ2-3; D is ambiguous. Germline CDR1 SGHRS, CDR2 YFSETQ. The CDR3 length is 13 residues. V lost 1 base, J lost 2 bases, and 5 bases lay in between. The CDR3: CASSLQDTDTQYF. The CDR3 DNA is TGCGCCAGCAGCTTGCAGGACACAGATACGCAGTATTTT.

A word on this clonotype: A junction end diverges from the germline sequence, so it may reflect a read error. The chain couples TRBV19 to TRBJ2-3, with 9 bases aligning to TRBD2. The CDR3 runs 15 residues. Per the germline V gene, CDR1 is LNHDA and CDR2 is SQIVND (reference sequence). CDR3 bases: TGTGCCAATAGTCCACTCTTAGCGGGAGAAGATACGCAGTATTTT. Its protein product is CANSPLLAGEDTQYF.

This clonotype was seen once. The chain has TRBV19 and TRBJ1-2; D is unresolved. Trimming pared 1 base from V and 2 bases from J, leaving 11 bases between. This CDR3 has 15 amino acids. Germline V lookup: CDR1 LNHDA, CDR2 SQIVND (reference sequence). The CDR3: CASSIGGTPNYGYTF. The CDR3 region has the DNA TGTGCCAGTAGTATAGGTGGAACGCCGAACTATGGCTACACCTTC. The full variable domain, completed using reference TRBV19 and TRBJ1-2, is DGGITQSPKYLFRKEGQNVTLSCEQNLNHDAMYWYRQDPGQGLRLIYYSQIVNDFQKGDIAEGYSVSREKKESFPLTVTSAQKNPTAFYLCASSIGGTPNYGYTFGSGTRLTVV.

This clonotype was detected only a few times. This rearrangement joins TRBV4-1 to TRBJ2-1, with D unclear. The germline V gene encodes CDR1 MGHRA and CDR2 YSYEKL. This CDR3 contains 16 residues. The V and J ends lost 1 base and 1 base respectively, with 11 bases between them. CDR3 sequence: CASSQGQLGSYNEQFF. The CDR3 DNA reads TGCGCCAGCAGCCAAGGTCAATTGGGGTCCTACAATGAGCAGTTCTTC.

This rearrangement joins TRBV18 to TRBJ2-7; possibly TRBD2 for D (5 bases). The CDR3 totals 14 residues. Deletions cut 6 bases from V and 0 bases from J, with 12 bases between. CDR1 and CDR2 from the germline V gene are KGHSH and LQKENI. This CDR3 is CASSSDSGSYEQYF. In DNA, the CDR3 is TGTGCCAGCTCCTCGGACTCCGGCTCCTACGAGCAGTACTTC.

V and J are TRBV30 and TRBJ2-2; 11 positions match TRBD2. The CDR3 length is 14 residues. The V gene end was trimmed by 8 bases and the J gene end by 3 bases; junction bases not matched to a gene: 5. Germline V gene sequence: CDR1 GTSNPN, CDR2 SVGIG (reference sequence). CDR3 protein: CARSGRADTGELFF. The CDR3 DNA follows: TGTGCCCGTAGCGGGAGGGCCGACACCGGGGAGCTGTTTTTT.

This clonotype showed up just a few times. The rearrangement links TRBV5-1 to TRBJ1-2, with TRBD1 matching over 7 bases. After removal of 4 bases from V and 0 bases from J, the junction contained 9 bases not matched to a gene. CDR3 length equals 16 residues. Germline CDR1 reads SGHRS; CDR2 reads YFSETQ. The CDR3, as DNA: TGCGCCAGCAGCGTCGGGACAGCAAGAGCTAACTATGGCTACACCTTC. Its translation is CASSVGTARANYGYTF.

V usage is TRBV4-1 and J usage is TRBJ2-5, with 7 bases aligning to TRBD1. The CDR3 spans 15 residues. Trimming cost V 5 bases and J 10 bases; bases outside gene matches: 16. Germline values: CDR1 MGHRA, CDR2 YSYEKL. The CDR3 here is CASSSRDSRSRDQYF. DNA of the CDR3: TGCGCCAGCAGCTCCCGGGACAGTCGTTCGAGGGACCAGTACTTC.

With regard to this clonotype: An end of the junction differs from the germline gene, which may be a read error. The chain combines TRBV7-7 with TRBJ2-5; weak D call: TRBD2 (6 bases). This CDR3 spans 15 amino acids. Germline V gene lookup returns CDR1 SSHAT and CDR2 FNYEAQ (reference sequence). In nucleotides, the CDR3 is TGTGCTAGCAGCTTAGGAGGGCAGGCACAAGAGACCCAGTACTTC. Its protein is CASSLGGQAQETQYF.

The table lists this clonotype with a few counts. This chain links TRBV28 with TRBJ2-7; a possible D gene is TRBD1 (6 bases). Trimming shortened V by 8 bases and J by 3 bases, and 20 bases separated the two germline ends. CDR1 and CDR2 (germline): MDHEN, SYDVKM. CDR3 length: 15 amino acids. CDR3 in amino acids: CASPNPHAGDYEQYF. The CDR3 bases are TGTGCCAGCCCGAACCCCCACGCAGGGGACTACGAGCAGTACTTC.

This clonotype was seen many times. V is TRBV18 and J is TRBJ2-1; D remains ambiguous. Germline CDR1 is KGHSH and CDR2 is LQKENI. The CDR3 consists of 12 residues. Trimming removed 3 bases at V and 7 bases at J, with 7 bases between. CDR3 nucleotides: TGTGCCAGCTCACCGGTTACAAATGAGCAGTTCTTC. As protein: CASSPVTNEQFF.